These T cell receptor beta chains were read from a single sample in a study of T cells in tuberculosis. Sequencing was performed with immunoSEQ multiplex PCR; in TCRdb, only in-frame clones are kept and a portion is missing. The data contain under 45,000 clones, over 85% of them singletons. Sequences were obtained from PBMCs. All receptors come from a donor aged 10-29 years with latent tuberculosis or without tuberculosis infection. Both conserved end residues are trimmed from each CDR3.

length	V	J	CDR3
11	TRBV5-6	TRBJ1-1	ASSPGVNTEAF
12	TRBV6-1	TRBJ2-5	ASSNGGDQETQY
13	TRBV29-1	TRBJ2-2	SVGQGAQNTGELF
10	TRBV13	TRBJ2-3	ASSLLSDTQY
13	TRBV14	TRBJ1-6	ASSQGRGSYSPLH
12	TRBV5-5	TRBJ1-4	ASSSSEFQEKLF
11	TRBV29-1	TRBJ1-1	SVRDRVGTEAF
12	TRBV6-5	TRBJ2-7	ASSYGRDSYEQY
11	TRBV19	TRBJ1-3	ATSQGAGNTIY
13	TRBV5-4	TRBJ2-3	ASSSSGTSPYTQY
11	TRBV27	TRBJ1-1	ASSLTANTEAF
12	TRBV7-9	TRBJ2-7	ASSLDPRAHEQY
16	TRBV11-3	TRBJ2-1	ASSPRASSGGEYNEQF
13	TRBV6-5	TRBJ2-7	ASRKPGQGEGEQY
11	TRBV6-5	TRBJ1-2	ASRQGVMYGYT
14	TRBV6-4	TRBJ2-2	ASSPSGGENTGELF
10	TRBV6-1	TRBJ1-2	ASSETGRFPH
12	TRBV5-6	TRBJ1-6	ASREGDYNSPLH
12	TRBV4-1	TRBJ1-2	ASSQDRGLLGYT
13	TRBV4-3	TRBJ2-2	ASSRDRVGIGELF
13	TRBV7-2	TRBJ1-1	ASSLVGTDYTEAF
13	TRBV27	TRBJ2-7	ASTLTGAGGYEQY
13	TRBV7-2	TRBJ2-7	ASSLEGRGQYEQY
12	TRBV28	TRBJ1-3	ASSGLSSGNTIY
11	TRBV7-9	TRBJ1-3	ASSSNNRAPIY
14	TRBV9	TRBJ2-1	ASSSQDSDRANEQF
11	TRBV5-8	TRBJ1-6	ASSLVGSSPLH
14	TRBV19	TRBJ1-2	ASMGDRGGRDYGYT
12	TRBV27	TRBJ1-1	ASSPGRVNTEAF
13	TRBV9	TRBJ1-1	ASSAQTGVATEAF
13	TRBV25-1	TRBJ2-2	ASYRDRGNGGELF
12	TRBV6-4	TRBJ2-3	ASSEASGADTQY
15	TRBV6-1	TRBJ1-2	ASSVSGTGGLVFGYT
13	TRBV5-8	TRBJ1-6	ASSFRDRGASPLH
14	TRBV13	TRBJ2-3	ASSFRESTYTDTQY
12	TRBV5-1	TRBJ1-2	ASSVTGGWYGYT
11	TRBV9	TRBJ2-2	ASSVRAGGELF
9	TRBV6-5	TRBJ1-2	ASRTGDGYT
13	TRBV9	TRBJ1-6	ASSVAPGEGSPLH
15	TRBV4-1	TRBJ2-3	ASSRPRGRAETDTQY
13	TRBV15	TRBJ1-3	ATSRGTGHGNTIY
13	TRBV19	TRBJ1-4	ASRAWTATNEKLF
11	TRBV7-7	TRBJ2-3	ASSPGQGNTQY
11	TRBV6-4	TRBJ1-4	ATSDREGEKLF
14	TRBV7-6	TRBJ1-6	ASSLRRRGGNSPLH
13	TRBV15	TRBJ2-3	ATSTGTGGKDTQY
11	TRBV5-6	TRBJ2-7	ASSLAQGNEQY
13	TRBV5-1	TRBJ2-3	ASRLGQVKTDTQY